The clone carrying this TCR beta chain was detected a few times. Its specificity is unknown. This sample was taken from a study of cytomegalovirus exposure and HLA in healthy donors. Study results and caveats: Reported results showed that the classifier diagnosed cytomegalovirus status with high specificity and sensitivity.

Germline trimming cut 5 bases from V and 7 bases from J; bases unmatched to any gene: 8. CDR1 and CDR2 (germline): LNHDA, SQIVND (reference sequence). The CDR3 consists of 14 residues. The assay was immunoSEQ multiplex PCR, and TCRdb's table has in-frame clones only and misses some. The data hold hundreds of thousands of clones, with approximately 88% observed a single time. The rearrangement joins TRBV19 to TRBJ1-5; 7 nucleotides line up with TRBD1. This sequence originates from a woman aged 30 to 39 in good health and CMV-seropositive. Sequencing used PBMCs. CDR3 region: CASSAYRGGQPQHF. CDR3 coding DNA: TGTGCCAGTAGTGCCTACAGGGGAGGACAGCCCCAGCATTTT.